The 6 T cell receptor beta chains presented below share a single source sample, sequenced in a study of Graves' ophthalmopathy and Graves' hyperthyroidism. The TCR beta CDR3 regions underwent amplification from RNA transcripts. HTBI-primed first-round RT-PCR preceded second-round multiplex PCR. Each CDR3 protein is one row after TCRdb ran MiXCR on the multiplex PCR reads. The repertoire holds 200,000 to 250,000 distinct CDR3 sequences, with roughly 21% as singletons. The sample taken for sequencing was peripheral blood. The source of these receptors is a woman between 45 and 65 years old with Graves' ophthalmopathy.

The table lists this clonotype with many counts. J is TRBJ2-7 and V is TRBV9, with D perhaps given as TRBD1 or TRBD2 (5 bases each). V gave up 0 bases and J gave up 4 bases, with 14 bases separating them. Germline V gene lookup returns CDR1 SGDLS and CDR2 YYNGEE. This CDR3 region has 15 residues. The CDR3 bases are TGTGCCAGCAGCGTAGCCCCGCGAGGGGAGTACGAGCAGTACTTC. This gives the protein CASSVAPRGEYEQYF.

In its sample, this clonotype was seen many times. CDR3 loop: CASSPDRGRDQPQHF. Here the CDR3 DNA reads TGTGCCAGCTCACCCGACAGGGGGCGCGATCAGCCCCAGCATTTT. The gene calls are TRBV18 and TRBJ1-5; the match to TRBD1 covers 10 bases. Losses at the gene ends were 3 bases for V and 5 bases for J; bases not matched to a gene: 4. CDR3 length: 15 residues. Germline V lookup: CDR1 KGHSH, CDR2 LQKENI. The whole variable domain, filled in from reference TRBV18 and TRBJ1-5, reads NAGVMQNPRHLVRRRGQEARLRCSPMKGHSHVYWYRQLPEEGLKFMVYLQKENIIDESGMPKERFSAEFPKEGPSILRIQQVVRGDSAAYFCASSPDRGRDQPQHFGDGTRLSIL.

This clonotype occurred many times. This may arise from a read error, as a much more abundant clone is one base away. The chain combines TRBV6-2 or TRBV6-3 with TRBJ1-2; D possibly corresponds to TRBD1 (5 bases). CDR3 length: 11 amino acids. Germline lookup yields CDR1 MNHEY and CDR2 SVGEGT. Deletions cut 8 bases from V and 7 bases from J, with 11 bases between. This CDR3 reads CASSQGSGYTF. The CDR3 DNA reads TGTGCCAGCTCGCAGGGTAGTGGCTACACCTTC.

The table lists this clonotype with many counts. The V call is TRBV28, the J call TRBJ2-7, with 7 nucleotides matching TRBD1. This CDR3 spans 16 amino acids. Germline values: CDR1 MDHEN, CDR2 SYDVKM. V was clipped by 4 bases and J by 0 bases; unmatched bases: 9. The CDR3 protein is CASSSPGQRISYEQYF. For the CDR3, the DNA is TGTGCCAGCAGTTCCCCGGGACAGCGAATCTCCTACGAGCAGTACTTC.

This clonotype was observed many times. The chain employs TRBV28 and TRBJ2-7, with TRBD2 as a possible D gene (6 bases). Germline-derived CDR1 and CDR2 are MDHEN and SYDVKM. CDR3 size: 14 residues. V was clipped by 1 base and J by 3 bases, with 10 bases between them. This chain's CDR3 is CASSLFSSVYEQYF. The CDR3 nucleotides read TGTGCCAGCAGTTTATTTTCTAGCGTCTACGAGCAGTACTTC.

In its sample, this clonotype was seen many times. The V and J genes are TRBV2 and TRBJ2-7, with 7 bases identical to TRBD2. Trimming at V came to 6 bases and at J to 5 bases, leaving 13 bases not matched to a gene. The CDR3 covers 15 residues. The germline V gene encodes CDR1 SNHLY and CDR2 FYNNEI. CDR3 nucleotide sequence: TGTGCCAGCAGAGAAACTAGCGCCCGAACGGACGAGCAGTACTTC. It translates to CASRETSARTDEQYF.